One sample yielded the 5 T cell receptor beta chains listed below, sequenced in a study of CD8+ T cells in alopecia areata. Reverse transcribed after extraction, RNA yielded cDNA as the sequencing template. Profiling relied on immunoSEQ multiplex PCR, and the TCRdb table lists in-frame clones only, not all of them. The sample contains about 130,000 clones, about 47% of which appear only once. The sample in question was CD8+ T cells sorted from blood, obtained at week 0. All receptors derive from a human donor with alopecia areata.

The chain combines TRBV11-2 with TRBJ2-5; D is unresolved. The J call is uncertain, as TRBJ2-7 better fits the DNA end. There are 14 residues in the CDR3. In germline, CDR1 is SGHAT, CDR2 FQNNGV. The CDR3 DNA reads TGTGCCAGCAGCTTAGAAGTCAACTCCTACGAGCAGTACTTC. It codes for CASSLEVNSYEQYF.

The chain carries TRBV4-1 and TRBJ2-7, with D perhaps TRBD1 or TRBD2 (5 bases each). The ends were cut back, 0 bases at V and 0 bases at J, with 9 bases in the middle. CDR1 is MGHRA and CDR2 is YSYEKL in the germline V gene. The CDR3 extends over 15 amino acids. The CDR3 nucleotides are TGCGCCAGCAGCCAAGAGTCAGGGAGCTCCTACGAGCAGTACTTC. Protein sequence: CASSQESGSSYEQYF.

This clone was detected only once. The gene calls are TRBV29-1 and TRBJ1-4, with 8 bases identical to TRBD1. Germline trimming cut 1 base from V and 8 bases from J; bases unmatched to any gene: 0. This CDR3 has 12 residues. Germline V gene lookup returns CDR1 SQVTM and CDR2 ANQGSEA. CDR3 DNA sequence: TGCAGCGTTGAAGGACAGGGGGAAAAACTGTTTTTT. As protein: CSVEGQGEKLFF.

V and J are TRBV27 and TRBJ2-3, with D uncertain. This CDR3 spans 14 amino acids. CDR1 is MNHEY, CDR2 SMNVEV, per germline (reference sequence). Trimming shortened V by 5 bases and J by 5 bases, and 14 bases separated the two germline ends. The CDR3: CASSHDSRKDTQYF. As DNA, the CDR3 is TGTGCCAGCAGTCACGACTCTCGTAAAGATACGCAGTATTTT.

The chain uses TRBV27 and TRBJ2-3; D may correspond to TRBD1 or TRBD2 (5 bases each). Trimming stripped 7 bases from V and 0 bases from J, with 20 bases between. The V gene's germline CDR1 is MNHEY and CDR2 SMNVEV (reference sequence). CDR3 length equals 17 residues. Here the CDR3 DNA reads TGTGCCAGCACCTTCCAGATGGGGGAGACTAGCACAGATACGCAGTATTTT. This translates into CASTFQMGETSTDTQYF.